This record concerns one TCR beta chain sequence. Its antigen is not known. Libraries were prepared by immunoSEQ multiplex PCR; TCRdb keeps only in-frame clonotypes and omits some of them. The sample holds over 120,000 clones, roughly 90% seen once. The sample belongs to a study of radiation and T cells in renal cell carcinoma. Looking at the study overall: Nephrectomy followed 15 Gy stereotactic body radiation by 4 weeks. Study-level results: Top tumor clonotypes rose in blood 2 weeks post-radiation, then contracted.

Specified time point: baseline pretreatment blood. Treatment specified: 15 Gy SBRT to primary tumor, nephrectomy 4 weeks later. After SBRT, blood was collected at 2 and 4 weeks, plus baseline. The tumor was a clear cell renal cell carcinoma. With V trimmed by 6 bases and J by 0 bases, 15 bases remained unmatched. CDR3 size: 19 residues. The V gene's germline CDR1 is ENHRY and CDR2 SYGVKD. This chain connects TRBV10-3 to TRBJ2-3, with 10 bases matching TRBD2. This TCR was sampled from a woman aged 50 to 65 with renal cell carcinoma. The source was blood, collected from a patient whose treatment included radiotherapy and nephrectomy. The CDR3 sequence: CAISGTIAGGRYSTDTQYF. The CDR3 nucleotides are TGTGCCATCAGCGGTACCATAGCGGGGGGCCGATATAGCACAGATACGCAGTATTTT.